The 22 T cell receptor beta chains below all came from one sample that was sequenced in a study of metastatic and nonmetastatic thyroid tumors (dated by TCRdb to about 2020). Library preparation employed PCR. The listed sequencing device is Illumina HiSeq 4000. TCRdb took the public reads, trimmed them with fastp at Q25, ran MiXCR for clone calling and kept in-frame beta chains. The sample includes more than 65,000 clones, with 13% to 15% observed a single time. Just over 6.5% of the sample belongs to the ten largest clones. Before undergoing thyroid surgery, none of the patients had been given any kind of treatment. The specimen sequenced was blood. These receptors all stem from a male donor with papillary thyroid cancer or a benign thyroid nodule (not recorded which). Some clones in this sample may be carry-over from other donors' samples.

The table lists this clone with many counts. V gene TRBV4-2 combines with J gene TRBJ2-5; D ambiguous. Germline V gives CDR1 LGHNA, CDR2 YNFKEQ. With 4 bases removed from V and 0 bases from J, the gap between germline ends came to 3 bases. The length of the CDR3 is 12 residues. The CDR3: CASSLYQETQYF. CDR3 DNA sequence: TGTGCCAGCAGCCTGTACCAAGAGACCCAGTACTTC.

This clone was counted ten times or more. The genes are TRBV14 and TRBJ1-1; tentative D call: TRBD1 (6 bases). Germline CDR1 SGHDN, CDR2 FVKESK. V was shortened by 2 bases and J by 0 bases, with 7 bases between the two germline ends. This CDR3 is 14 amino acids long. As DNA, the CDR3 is TGTGCCAGCAGCCAAACAGGGATGAACACTGAAGCTTTCTTT. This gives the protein CASSQTGMNTEAFF.

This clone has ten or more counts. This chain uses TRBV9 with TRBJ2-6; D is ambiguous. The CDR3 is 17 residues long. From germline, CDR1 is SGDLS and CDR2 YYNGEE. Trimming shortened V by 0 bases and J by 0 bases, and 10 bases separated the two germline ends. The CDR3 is CASSVGAAISGANVLTF. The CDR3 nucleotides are TGTGCCAGCAGCGTAGGGGCGGCGATCTCTGGGGCCAACGTCCTGACTTTC.

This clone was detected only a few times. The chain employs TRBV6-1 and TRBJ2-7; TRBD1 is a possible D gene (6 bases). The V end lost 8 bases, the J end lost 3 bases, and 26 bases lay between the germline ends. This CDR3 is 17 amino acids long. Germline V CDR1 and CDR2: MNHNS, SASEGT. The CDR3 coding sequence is TGTGCCAGCGCACCGGGACAAATACCGGGACCGGTCTACGAGCAGTACTTC. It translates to CASAPGQIPGPVYEQYF.

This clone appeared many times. The CDR3 spells CASSPRHFGELFF. The DNA of the CDR3 is TGTGCCAGCAGCCCGCGACACTTCGGGGAGCTGTTTTTT. V and J are TRBV7-3 and TRBJ2-2, with D unclear. Germline CDR1 is SGHTA and CDR2 is FQGTGA. This CDR3 spans 13 amino acids. Trimming left V 5 bases short and J 7 bases short, with 11 bases between.

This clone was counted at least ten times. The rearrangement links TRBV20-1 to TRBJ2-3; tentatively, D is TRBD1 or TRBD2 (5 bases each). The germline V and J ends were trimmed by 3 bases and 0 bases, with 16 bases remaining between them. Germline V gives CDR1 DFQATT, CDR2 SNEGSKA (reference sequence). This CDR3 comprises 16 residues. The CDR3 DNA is TGCAGTGCTAGCCACGAGGGACGACCTAGCACAGATACGCAGTATTTT. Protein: CSASHEGRPSTDTQYF.

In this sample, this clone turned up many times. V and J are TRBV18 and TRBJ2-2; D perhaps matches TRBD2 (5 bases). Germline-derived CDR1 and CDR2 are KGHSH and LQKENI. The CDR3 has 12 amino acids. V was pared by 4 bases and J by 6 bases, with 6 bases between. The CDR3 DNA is TGTGCCAGCTCACTGGAGGCCGGGGAGCTGTTTTTT. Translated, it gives CASSLEAGELFF. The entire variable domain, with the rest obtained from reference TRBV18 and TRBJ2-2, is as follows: NAGVMQNPRHLVRRRGQEARLRCSPMKGHSHVYWYRQLPEEGLKFMVYLQKENIIDESGMPKERFSAEFPKEGPSILRIQQVVRGDSAAYFCASSLEAGELFFGEGSRLTVL.

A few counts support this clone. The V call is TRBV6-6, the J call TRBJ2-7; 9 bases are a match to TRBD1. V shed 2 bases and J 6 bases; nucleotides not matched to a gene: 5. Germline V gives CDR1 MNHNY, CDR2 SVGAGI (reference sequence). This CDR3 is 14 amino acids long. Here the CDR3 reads CASSYGTGFVEQYF. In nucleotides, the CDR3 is TGTGCCAGCAGTTACGGGACAGGGTTTGTCGAGCAGTACTTC.

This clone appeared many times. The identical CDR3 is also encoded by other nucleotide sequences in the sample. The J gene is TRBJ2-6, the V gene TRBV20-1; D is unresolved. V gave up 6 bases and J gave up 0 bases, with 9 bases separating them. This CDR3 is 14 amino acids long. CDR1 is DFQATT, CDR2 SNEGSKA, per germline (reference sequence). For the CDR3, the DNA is TGCAGTGCGCCCGGGTCCTCTGGGGCCAACGTCCTGACTTTC. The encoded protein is CSAPGSSGANVLTF.

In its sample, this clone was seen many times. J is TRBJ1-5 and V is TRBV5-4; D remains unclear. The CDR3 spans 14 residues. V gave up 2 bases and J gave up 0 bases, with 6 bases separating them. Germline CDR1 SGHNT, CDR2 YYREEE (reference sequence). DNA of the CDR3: TGTGCCAGCAGCTTCTTAGGTAGCAATCAGCCCCAGCATTTT. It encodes CASSFLGSNQPQHF.

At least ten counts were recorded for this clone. The CDR3 nucleotides are TGTGCCAGCAGTTACTCGGCAGGAGCTAACTATGGCTACACCTTC. It translates to CASSYSAGANYGYTF. V usage is TRBV6-6 and J usage is TRBJ1-2, with D uncertain. The length of the CDR3 is 15 residues. Per germline, CDR1 MNHNY and CDR2 SVGAGI (reference sequence). Trimming took off 0 bases at V and 0 bases at J, with 8 bases between the two ends.

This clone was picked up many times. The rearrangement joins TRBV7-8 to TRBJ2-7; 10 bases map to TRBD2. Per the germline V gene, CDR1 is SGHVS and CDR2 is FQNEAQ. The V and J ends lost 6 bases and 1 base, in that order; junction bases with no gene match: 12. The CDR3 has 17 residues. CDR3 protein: CASSLLAGRGNSYEQYV. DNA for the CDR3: TGTGCCAGCAGTCTACTAGCGGGACGAGGGAATTCCTACGAGCAGTACGTC.

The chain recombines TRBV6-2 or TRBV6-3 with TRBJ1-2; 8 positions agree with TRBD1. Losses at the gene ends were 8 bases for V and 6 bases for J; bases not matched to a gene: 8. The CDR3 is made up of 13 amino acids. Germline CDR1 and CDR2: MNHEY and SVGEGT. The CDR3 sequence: CASDRGSRDGYTF. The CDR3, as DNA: TGTGCCAGCGACAGGGGCTCCAGAGATGGCTACACCTTC.

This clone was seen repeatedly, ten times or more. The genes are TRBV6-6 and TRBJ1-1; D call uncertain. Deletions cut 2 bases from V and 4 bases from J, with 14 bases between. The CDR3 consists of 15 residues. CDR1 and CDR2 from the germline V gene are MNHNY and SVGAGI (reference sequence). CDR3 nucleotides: TGTGCCAGCAGTTACGGGTTGACGGGTAGCACTGAAGCTTTCTTT. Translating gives CASSYGLTGSTEAFF.

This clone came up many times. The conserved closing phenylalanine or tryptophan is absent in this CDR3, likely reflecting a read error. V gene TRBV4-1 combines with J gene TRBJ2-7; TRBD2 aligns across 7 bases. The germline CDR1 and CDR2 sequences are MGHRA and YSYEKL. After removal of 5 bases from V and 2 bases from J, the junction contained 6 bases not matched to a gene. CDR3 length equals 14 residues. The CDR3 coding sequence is TGCGCCAGCAGCGTCGCGGGGGAAACCTACGAGCAGTACTTA. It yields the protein CASSVAGETYEQYL.

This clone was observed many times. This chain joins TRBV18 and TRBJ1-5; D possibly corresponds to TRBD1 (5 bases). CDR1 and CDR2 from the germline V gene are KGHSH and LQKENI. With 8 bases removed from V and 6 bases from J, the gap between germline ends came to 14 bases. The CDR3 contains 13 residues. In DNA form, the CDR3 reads TGTGCCAGCGCCCTGGGGGATTTTCAGCCCCAGCATTTT. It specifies CASALGDFQPQHF.

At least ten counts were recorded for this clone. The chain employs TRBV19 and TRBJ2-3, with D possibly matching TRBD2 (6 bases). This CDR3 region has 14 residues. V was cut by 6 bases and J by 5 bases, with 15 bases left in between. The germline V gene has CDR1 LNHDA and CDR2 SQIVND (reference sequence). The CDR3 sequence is CASSRETVGDTQYF. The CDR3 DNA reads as TGTGCCAGTAGCCGGGAGACAGTTGGAGATACGCAGTATTTT.

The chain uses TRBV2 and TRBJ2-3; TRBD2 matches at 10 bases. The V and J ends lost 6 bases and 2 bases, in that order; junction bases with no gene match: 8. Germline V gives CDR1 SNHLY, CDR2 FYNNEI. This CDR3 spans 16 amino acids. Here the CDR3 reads CASRGASGRTTDTQYF. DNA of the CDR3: TGTGCCAGCAGGGGAGCTAGCGGGAGAACCACAGATACGCAGTATTTT.

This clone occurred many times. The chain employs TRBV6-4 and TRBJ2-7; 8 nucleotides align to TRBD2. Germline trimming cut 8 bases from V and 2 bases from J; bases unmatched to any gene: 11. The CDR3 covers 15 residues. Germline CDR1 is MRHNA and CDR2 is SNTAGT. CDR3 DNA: TGTGCCAGCCCAACTAGCGGAAGAAACGCCTACGAGCAGTACGTC. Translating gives CASPTSGRNAYEQYV.

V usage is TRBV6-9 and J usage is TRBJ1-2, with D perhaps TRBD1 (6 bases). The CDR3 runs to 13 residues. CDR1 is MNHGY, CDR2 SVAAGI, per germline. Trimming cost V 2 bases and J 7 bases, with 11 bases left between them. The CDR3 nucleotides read TGTGCCAGCAGTTATCAGACAGGAGGTGGCTACACCTTC. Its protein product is CASSYQTGGGYTF.

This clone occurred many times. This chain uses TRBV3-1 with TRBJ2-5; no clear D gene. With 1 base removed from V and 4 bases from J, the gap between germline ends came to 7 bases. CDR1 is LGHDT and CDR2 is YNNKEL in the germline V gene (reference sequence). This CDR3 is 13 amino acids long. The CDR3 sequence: CASSQVVGETQYF. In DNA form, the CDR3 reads TGTGCCAGCAGCCAAGTCGTTGGAGAGACCCAGTACTTC.

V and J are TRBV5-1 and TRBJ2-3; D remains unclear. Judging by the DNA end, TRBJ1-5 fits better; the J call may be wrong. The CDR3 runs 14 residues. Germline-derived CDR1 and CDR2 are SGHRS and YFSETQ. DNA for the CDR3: TGCGCCAGCAGCTGGGCCTCTCGCACAGATACGCAGCATTTT. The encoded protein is CASSWASRTDTQHF.